These T cell receptor beta chains were read from a single sample in a study of cytomegalovirus exposure and HLA in healthy donors. Assay used: immunoSEQ multiplex PCR; TCRdb lists only in-frame clones, some missing. The top ten hold 6.5% to 8.5% of the sample, which has 90,000 to 120,000 clones, 55% to 85% seen once. Sequencing was performed on PBMCs. Source of these receptors: a man aged 25 to 45 in good health and CMV-seronegative. Both conserved end residues are part of each CDR3. D genes are given only for firm matches. The size of a clone is reported for some rows only, either as once, few or many, or as a class for expanded clones.

v_gene	abundance	j_gene	d_gene	CDR3aa	CDR3nt
TRBV30	once	TRBJ1-3	TRBD1	CALGTGVGNTIYF	TGTGCCTTAGGGACAGGGGTTGGAAACACCATATATTTT
TRBV27	NA	TRBJ1-2	TRBD1	CASSNTGTGGRDYGYTF	TGTGCCAGCAGTAACACCGGGACAGGGGGCAGGGACTATGGCTACACCTTC
TRBV5-1	NA	TRBJ2-5	TRBD2	CASSYTSGLWETQYF	TGCGCCAGCAGCTATACTAGCGGTCTTTGGGAGACCCAGTACTTC
TRBV12-5	NA	TRBJ2-1	TRBD1	CASGLVQGNEQFF	TGTGCTAGTGGTTTGGTACAGGGGAATGAGCAGTTCTTC
TRBV7-8	NA	TRBJ2-5	TRBD1	CASSLDRQGVRETQYF	TGTGCCAGCAGCTTGGACCGACAGGGGGTGAGAGAGACCCAGTACTTC
TRBV19	NA	TRBJ2-7	NA	CASSDITYSYEQYF	TGTGCCAGTAGTGACATAACCTACTCCTACGAGCAGTACTTC
TRBV10-3	NA	TRBJ1-5	TRBD1	CAISKGQGKNQPQHF	TGTGCCATCAGCAAAGGACAGGGGAAGAATCAGCCCCAGCATTTT
TRBV27	NA	TRBJ2-5	NA	CASSLGAGQETQYF	TGTGCCAGCAGTTTAGGGGCAGGCCAAGAGACCCAGTACTTC
TRBV9	NA	TRBJ2-2	TRBD2	CASRGTSGNTGELFF	TGTGCCAGCAGGGGGACTAGCGGGAACACCGGGGAGCTGTTTTTT
TRBV7-8	NA	TRBJ2-1	NA	CASSLGPGSYNEQFF	TGTGCCAGCAGCTTAGGGCCGGGATCTTACAATGAGCAGTTCTTC
TRBV25-1	few	TRBJ2-3	NA	CASRIDSRTDTQYF	TGTGCCAGCAGGATAGACAGTCGCACAGATACGCAGTATTTT
TRBV6-6	NA	TRBJ2-7	TRBD1	CASNGRGQGAGEQYF	TGTGCCAGCAATGGGAGGGGACAGGGGGCTGGCGAGCAGTACTTC
TRBV27	NA	TRBJ2-3	TRBD2	CASSFRRGATDTQYF	TGTGCCAGCAGTTTTCGGCGGGGGGCCACAGATACGCAGTATTTT
TRBV19	NA	TRBJ2-3	NA	CASRSSTDTQYF	TGTGCCAGTAGGTCTAGCACAGATACGCAGTATTTT
TRBV6-1	NA	TRBJ2-7	TRBD1	CASSEPGTAYEQYF	TGTGCCAGCAGTGAGCCCGGGACAGCCTACGAGCAGTACTTC
TRBV25-1	NA	TRBJ2-7	TRBD1	CASSEGTGVYEQYF	TGTGCCAGCAGTGAAGGGACAGGGGTCTACGAGCAGTACTTC
TRBV6-1	NA	TRBJ2-7	NA	CVSSTTNRDYEQYF	TGTGTCAGCAGCACTACCAACCGGGACTACGAGCAGTACTTC
TRBV7-9	NA	TRBJ1-1	NA	CASSLPGNTEAFF	TGTGCCAGCAGCTTACCGGGGAACACTGAAGCTTTCTTT
TRBV27	few	TRBJ2-7	TRBD1	CASSLAGTGLYEQYF	TGTGCCAGCAGTTTAGCCGGGACAGGACTCTACGAGCAGTACTTC
TRBV19	few	TRBJ1-2	TRBD1	CASSPGQGGYGHTF	TGTGCCAGTAGTCCCGGACAGGGAGGCTATGGCCACACCTTC
TRBV30	NA	TRBJ2-7	TRBD1	CAWSVWTGTDEQYF	TGTGCCTGGAGTGTATGGACAGGGACCGACGAGCAGTACTTC
TRBV9	NA	TRBJ2-1	TRBD2	CASSEGLAGRNEQFF	TGTGCCAGCAGCGAGGGACTAGCGGGGCGTAACGAGCAGTTCTTC